These T cell receptor beta chains were read from a single sample in a study of OX40 agonist ivuxolimab in advanced cancers. TCRdb's table, derived via immunoSEQ multiplex PCR, lists solely in-frame clones and lacks some. The sample holds tens of thousands of clones, approximately 80% seen once. The sample in question was CD4+ or CD8+ T cells sorted from blood, obtained in a trial of the OX40 agonist ivuxolimab. The receptors shown here come from an adult with an advanced solid tumor such as melanoma, head and neck, liver or kidney cancer. CDR3s include the opening cysteine and the closing phenylalanine or tryptophan. A D gene is named only where the DNA matches it firmly. Rows may omit the clone size; those that give it use once, few, many or a size class.

CDR3aa,CDR3nt,j_gene,d_gene,v_gene,abundance
CASTPITSANEQFF,TGTGCCAGCACCCCCATAACTAGCGCCAATGAGCAGTTCTTC,TRBJ2-1,TRBD2,TRBV6-5,.
CASSSSPISYNEQFF,TGTGCCAGCAGTTCGTCGCCTATCTCCTACAATGAGCAGTTCTTC,TRBJ2-1,.,TRBV6-5,.
CASNTRSGGASEQYF,TGTGCCAGCAACACCCGAAGCGGGGGGGCATCCGAGCAGTACTTC,TRBJ2-7,TRBD2,TRBV5-6,.
CASSGTDFEQYF,TGTGCCAGCAGTGGGACGGACTTCGAGCAGTACTTC,TRBJ2-7,.,TRBV6-6,.
CASSYPGSKYEQYF,TGTGCCAGCAGTTACCCCGGTTCCAAGTACGAGCAGTACTTC,TRBJ2-7,.,TRBV6-5,.
CGSSLRTGDSQPQHF,TGTGGCAGCAGTTTACGGACAGGGGACAGTCAGCCCCAGCATTTT,TRBJ1-5,TRBD1,TRBV6-1,.
CASSRGGAYEQYF,TGTGCCAGCAGCCGAGGGGGGGCCTACGAGCAGTACTTC,TRBJ2-7,.,TRBV11-2,.
CASSTPAGPTDTQYF,TGTGCCAGTAGTACGCCCGCGGGACCCACAGATACGCAGTATTTT,TRBJ2-3,.,TRBV19,few
CASSARLQGWSEQFF,TGTGCCAGCAGCGCACGATTACAGGGTTGGAGTGAGCAGTTCTTC,TRBJ2-1,.,TRBV9,.
CASSSGPLGEQFF,TGTGCCAGCAGCTCGGGACCCCTAGGCGAGCAGTTCTTC,TRBJ2-1,.,TRBV7-2,.
CASSLARAGRYAQYF,TGTGCCAGCAGCTTAGCGCGGGCGGGCCGCTACGCGCAGTACTTC,TRBJ2-7,.,TRBV7-8,.
CASSFQQGYNSPLHF,TGTGCCAGCAGCTTTCAACAGGGTTATAATTCACCCCTCCACTTT,TRBJ1-6,.,TRBV5-4,.
CASSDGRLYNEQFF,TGTGCCAGTAGTGACGGCAGGCTATACAATGAGCAGTTCTTC,TRBJ2-1,.,TRBV19,.